This T cell receptor (beta chain) was documented in a study of CD8+ T cells in alopecia areata (dated by TCRdb to the late 2010s). Some background on the complete study: The treated patients took part in an open-label pilot trial in which moderate-to-severe alopecia areata was treated with oral tofacitinib at 5 to 10 mg twice daily. Tofacitinib was given for 6 to 18 months, followed by 6 months of follow-up off drug to assess delayed response and recurrence. For the treated patients, the SALT score, which quantifies what percentage of scalp surface area is affected, served as the measure of disease severity. To study T cell clonal expansion in alopecia areata, the researchers applied high-throughput TCRbeta sequencing to both the C3H/HeJ mouse model and human patients. Human TCRbeta sequencing covered scalp tissue and sorted CD4+ and CD8+ peripheral blood T cells from patchy and totalis/universalis alopecia areata patients and healthy controls. Biopsies were taken from tofacitinib-treated patients at baseline and at 4 and 24 weeks of treatment, and a later scalp biopsy was taken in several of the tofacitinib-treated patients. Scalp clonality was compared across normal scalp (n=4), patchy alopecia areata scalp (n=8), and alopecia totalis/universalis scalp (n=8). RNA came from the PAXgene miRNA kit for fixed scalp, the miRNeasy kit for PBMCs, and the RNeasy kit for mouse skin. Amplification of TCRbeta CDR3 regions was done by immunoSEQ multiplex PCR using 35 Vbeta forward primers and 13 Jbeta reverse primers. What the work shows at the level of the full study, not this receptor alone: Compared with mice, TCR sequences shared between patients were less clear, possibly partly because of HLA diversity across the patient population. Unlike mouse skin, which is dominated by gammadelta T cells, normal human skin has resident alphabeta T cells that are also sequenced, and this complicates analysis of the scalp TCR repertoire. The treated cohort was small, with a single nonresponder, so links between baseline CD8+ expansion and response need larger studies. Higher clonality and more expanded CD8+ clones were observed in lesional scalp than in normal scalp, particularly in alopecia totalis/universalis, a finding suggestive of antigenic drive. Many expanded lesional clones persisted in scalp and blood during tofacitinib treatment, which may partly explain relapse after stopping treatment. Tofacitinib significantly lowered scalp clonality and the number of expanded CD8+ clones among the top 100 scalp clones.

The treatment or condition label, as the study defines it: oral pan-JAK inhibitor, 5-10 mg twice daily. Lesional scalp punch biopsies and peripheral blood were collected from alopecia areata patients. PBMCs were separated by density centrifugation and stained for CD3, CD4 and CD8, after which CD4+ and CD8+ T cells were sorted on a FACSAria. In regard to this clone: What this receptor recognizes is not known. One base away there is no much larger clone; base qualities are not given.

V loses 2 bases, J loses 6 bases, and the germline ends lie 5 bases apart. Reading from cysteine to phenylalanine, the CDR3 counts 11 amino acids. Only the CDR3 DNA is retained, 33 bases long and in frame from the first base. The CDR1 and CDR2 encoded by the germline V gene are SNHLY and FYNNEI. Library prep was done by the immunoSEQ multiplex PCR assay. RNA was extracted from all samples and reverse transcribed into cDNA as template for TCR sequencing. SuperScript III was used for first-strand cDNA synthesis, primed with a 2:1 mix of oligo-dT and random hexamers. A synthetic immune receptor repertoire was used to measure amplification bias, and any remaining bias was corrected computationally. In the source study's methods: Raw reads were preprocessed to remove errors, and CDR3 was defined by IMGT conventions from the conserved cysteine to phenylalanine. Clonality was computed by normalizing Shannon entropy by log2 of the number of productive unique TCRs and subtracting the result from 1. Whether each scalp clone was CD4 or CD8 was inferred by checking scalp TCRbeta sequences against the CD4 and CD8 repertoires from sorted blood. TCRdb limited this immuneACCESS table to in-frame rearrangements with V and J called. A share of clones is missing; checked studies link under half to unresolved V genes, and the rest is unexplained. That table supplies the V and J calls and clone size; D and trimming were determined from the DNA. The sample table records roughly 280,000 clones; 60% of these occur just once. The ten most abundant clones make up 0.75% to 0.95% of the sample.

The source was CD4+ T cells sorted from blood, collected at roughly week 53, from a patient treated with tofacitinib. The sequence was obtained from a human donor with alopecia areata. Rearrangement joined TRBV2 to TRBJ2-7; the D gene cannot be resolved reliably. The CDR3 region has the sequence CASSELIEQYF. The base sequence is TGTGCCAGCAGTGAACTTATCGAGCAGTACTTC. With the portions outside the CDR3 filled from the reference TRBV2 and TRBJ2-7 genes, the complete variable region becomes EPEVTQTPSHQVTQMGQEVILRCVPISNHLYFYWYRQILGQKVEFLVSFYNNEISEKSEIFDDQFSVERPDGSNFTLKIRSTKLEDSAMYFCASSELIEQYFGPGTRLTVT.